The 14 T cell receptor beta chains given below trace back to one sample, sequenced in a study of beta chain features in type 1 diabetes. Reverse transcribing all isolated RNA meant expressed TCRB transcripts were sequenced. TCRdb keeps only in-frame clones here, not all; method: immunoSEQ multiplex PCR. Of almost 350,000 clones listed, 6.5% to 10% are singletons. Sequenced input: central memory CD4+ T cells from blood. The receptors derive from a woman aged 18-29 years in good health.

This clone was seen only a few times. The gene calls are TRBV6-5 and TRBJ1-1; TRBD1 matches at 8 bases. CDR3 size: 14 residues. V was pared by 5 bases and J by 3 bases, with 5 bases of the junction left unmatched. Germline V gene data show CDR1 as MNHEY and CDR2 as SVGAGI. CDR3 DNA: TGTGCCAGCAGTGACAGGGGCGCGGACACTGAAGCTTTCTTT. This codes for CASSDRGADTEAFF.

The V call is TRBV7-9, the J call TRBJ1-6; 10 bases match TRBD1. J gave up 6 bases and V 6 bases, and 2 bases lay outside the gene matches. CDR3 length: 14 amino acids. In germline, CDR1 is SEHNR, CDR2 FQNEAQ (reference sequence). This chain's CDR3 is CASSWTGGNSPLHF. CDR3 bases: TGTGCCAGCAGTTGGACAGGGGGTAATTCACCCCTCCACTTT.

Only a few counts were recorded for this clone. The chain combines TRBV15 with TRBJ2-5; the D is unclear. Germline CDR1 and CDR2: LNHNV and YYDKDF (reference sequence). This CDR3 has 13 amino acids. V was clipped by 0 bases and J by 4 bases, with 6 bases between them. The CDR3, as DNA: TGTGCCACCAGCAGAGATTCTGGAGAGACCCAGTACTTC. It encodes CATSRDSGETQYF. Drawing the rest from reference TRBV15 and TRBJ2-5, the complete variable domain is DAMVIQNPRYQVTQFGKPVTLSCSQTLNHNVMYWYQQKSSQAPKLLFHYYDKDFNNEADTPDNFQSRRPNTSFCFLDIRSPGLGDTAMYLCATSRDSGETQYFGPGTRLLVL.

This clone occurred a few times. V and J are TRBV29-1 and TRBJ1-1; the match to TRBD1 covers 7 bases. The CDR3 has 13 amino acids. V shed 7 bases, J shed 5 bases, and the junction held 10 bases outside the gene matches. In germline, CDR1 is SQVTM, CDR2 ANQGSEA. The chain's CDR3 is CSATGQGGTEAFF. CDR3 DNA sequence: TGCAGCGCGACCGGGCAGGGGGGGACTGAAGCTTTCTTT.

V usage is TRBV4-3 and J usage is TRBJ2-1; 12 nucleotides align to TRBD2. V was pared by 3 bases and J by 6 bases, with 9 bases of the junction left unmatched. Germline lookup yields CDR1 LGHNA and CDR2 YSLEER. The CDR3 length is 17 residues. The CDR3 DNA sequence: TGCGCCAGCAGCCAGGACCAACTAGCGGGAGGAGGCAATGAGCAGTTCTTC. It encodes CASSQDQLAGGGNEQFF.

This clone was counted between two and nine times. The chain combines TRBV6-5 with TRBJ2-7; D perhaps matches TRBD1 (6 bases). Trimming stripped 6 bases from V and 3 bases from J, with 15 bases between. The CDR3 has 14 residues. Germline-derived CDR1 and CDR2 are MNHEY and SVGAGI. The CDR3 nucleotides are TGTGCCAGCAGCCCGGGACACAAAGGCTACGAGCAGTACTTC. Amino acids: CASSPGHKGYEQYF.

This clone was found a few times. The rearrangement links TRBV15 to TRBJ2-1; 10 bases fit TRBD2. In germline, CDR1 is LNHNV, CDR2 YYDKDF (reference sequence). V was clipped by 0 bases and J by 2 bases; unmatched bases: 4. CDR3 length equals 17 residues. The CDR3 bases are TGTGCCACCAGCAGAGAGTCCAGCGGGAGGGCCTACAATGAGCAGTTCTTC. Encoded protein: CATSRESSGRAYNEQFF.

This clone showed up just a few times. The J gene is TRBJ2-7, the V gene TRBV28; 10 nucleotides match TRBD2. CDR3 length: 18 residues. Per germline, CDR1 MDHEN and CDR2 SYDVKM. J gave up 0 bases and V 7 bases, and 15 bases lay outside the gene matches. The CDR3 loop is CASTLGASGSQSSYEQYF. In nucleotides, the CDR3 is TGTGCCAGCACCCTAGGGGCTAGCGGGAGCCAGAGCTCCTACGAGCAGTACTTC.

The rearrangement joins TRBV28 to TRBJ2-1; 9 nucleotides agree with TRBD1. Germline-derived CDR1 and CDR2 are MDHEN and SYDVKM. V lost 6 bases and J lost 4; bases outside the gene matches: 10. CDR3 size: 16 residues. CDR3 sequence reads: CASSPGGQGGYNEQFF. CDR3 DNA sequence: TGTGCCAGCAGCCCCGGGGGACAGGGTGGGTACAATGAGCAGTTCTTC.

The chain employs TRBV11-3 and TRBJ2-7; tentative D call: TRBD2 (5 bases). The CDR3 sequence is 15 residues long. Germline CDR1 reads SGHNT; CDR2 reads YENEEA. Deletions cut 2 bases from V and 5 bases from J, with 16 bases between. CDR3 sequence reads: CASSLTFGNKDEQYF. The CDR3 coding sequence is TGTGCCAGCAGCTTAACTTTCGGGAACAAAGACGAGCAGTACTTC.

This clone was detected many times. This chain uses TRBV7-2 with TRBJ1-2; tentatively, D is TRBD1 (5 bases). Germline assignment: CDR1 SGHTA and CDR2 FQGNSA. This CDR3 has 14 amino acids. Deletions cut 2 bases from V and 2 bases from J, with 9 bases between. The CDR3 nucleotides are TGTGCCAGCAGCTTAATAGGGGTCAACTATGGCTACACCTTC. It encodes CASSLIGVNYGYTF.

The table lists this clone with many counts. CDR3 sequence reads: CASSPGQGDTEAFF. The CDR3 nucleotides are TGTGCCAGCAGTCCGGGACAGGGGGACACTGAAGCTTTCTTT. The chain combines TRBV28 with TRBJ1-1; 11 bases align to TRBD1. Unmatched junction bases numbered 2, after V lost 5 bases and J lost 3 bases. Germline CDR1 reads MDHEN; CDR2 reads SYDVKM. The CDR3 has 14 amino acids. The whole variable domain, remainder taken from reference TRBV28 and TRBJ1-1, is DVKVTQSSRYLVKRTGEKVFLECVQDMDHENMFWYRQDPGLGLRLIYFSYDVKMKEKGDIPEGYSVSREKKERFSLILESASTNQTSMYLCASSPGQGDTEAFFGQGTRLTVV.

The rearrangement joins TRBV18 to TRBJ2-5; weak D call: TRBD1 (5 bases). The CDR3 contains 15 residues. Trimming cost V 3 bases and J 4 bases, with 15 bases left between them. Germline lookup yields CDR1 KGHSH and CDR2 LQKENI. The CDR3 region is CASSPQQGQGETQYF. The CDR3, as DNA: TGTGCCAGCTCACCCCAACAAGGCCAGGGAGAGACCCAGTACTTC.

In DNA, the CDR3 is TGCAGCAGCCAGGGGGGCTACACCTTC. Encoded protein: CSSQGGYTF. The chain combines TRBV20-1 with TRBJ1-2; a possible D gene is TRBD1 (6 bases). Germline-derived CDR1 and CDR2 are DFQATT and SNEGSKA (reference sequence). The CDR3 is 9 amino acids.